This T cell receptor (beta chain) was sequenced in a study of blood T cell repertoires in COVID-19 (dated by TCRdb to 2020 to 2021). For context, the study as a whole: The collaborator samples originated in the United States, Italy and Spain and spanned the acute and convalescent phases of COVID-19. Samples were obtained from the ongoing ImmuneRACE study (first 160 participants) and from approximately 1,200 subjects provided by 6 global collaborators. The dataset comprised deeply sampled blood TCRbeta repertoires from subjects exposed to, actively infected with, or recovered from COVID-19. A freely available public database, intended as a resource for researchers studying the immune response to SARS-CoV-2, is where the repertoires were released. Where available, HLA class I and class II types were obtained from metadata supplied by the sample provider rather than from assay-based typing. Sample metadata almost always included a de-identified subject ID, COVID-19 status, age in years and sex. The material from the prospective study consisted of cDNA or gDNA derived from T cells, B-cell-depleted T cells, or PBMCs.

Trimming removed 1 base from V and 15 bases from J, leaving 16 bases between the germline ends. CDR1 SEHNR and CDR2 FQNEAQ are derived from the germline V gene (reference sequence). The CDR3, cysteine through phenylalanine, is 13 amino acids long. The sequence is cut down to CDR3 DNA, 39 bases in frame from base 1. Enrolling through a virtual design, the prospective study's participants ranged in age from about 18 to 100 years and lived across roughly 24 United States geographic areas. In the prospective study, cohorts were assigned on the basis of participant-reported clinical history obtained from a screening survey and a study questionnaire. For ImmuneRACE Cohort 3, a participant was defined as recovered based on two consecutive negative NP/OP PCR tests, clearance by a healthcare professional, or resolution of symptoms. In the prospective study, whole blood, serum and a nasopharyngeal or oropharyngeal swab were collected from each participant by mobile phlebotomists. Additional blood draws and questionnaires over an approximately 2-month period could optionally be provided by prospective study participants. Before DNA extraction, prospective study blood samples were shipped either frozen or at room temperature.

For this clone: What this receptor recognizes is not known. No clone much larger than this one lies a single base away; base qualities are absent.

TCRbeta CDR3 regions were amplified from genomic DNA by means of the immunoSEQ Assay, a bias-controlled multiplex PCR. Per the authors' processing: Within the assay, amplification of reference gene primers was used to estimate how many nucleated cells each sample contained. To quantify the absolute abundance of each unique TCRbeta CDR3 rearrangement, sequence reads were collapsed and filtered. For each sample, productive Simpson clonality was calculated by taking the square root of Simpson's diversity index across productive rearrangements. The source is immuneACCESS, and TCRdb retained only in-frame sequences with V and J called. Part of the clones is not carried over; for the studies checked, unresolved V genes explain less than half of this, and the remainder is unexplained. V, J and clone size are taken as reported in that table, and D and trimming were inferred from the DNA itself. The sample table records 200,000 to 250,000 clones; around nine tenths of these occur just once. The ten largest make up about 10% of the sample.

Broader findings and caveats from the paper: Clinical and demographic metadata were provided uncurated, with the amount varying by source and participant.

The sequence was obtained from a young man who had recovered from COVID-19. Input material: PBMCs or T cells enriched from blood (not recorded which). Recombination joined TRBV7-9 with TRBJ2-4; the best D guess is TRBD2, with 6 bases matching. In nucleotides, the sequence is TGTGCCAGCAGCTTAGATTCCCCGGGAGACAGGTACTTC. Its coded protein is CASSLDSPGDRYF.